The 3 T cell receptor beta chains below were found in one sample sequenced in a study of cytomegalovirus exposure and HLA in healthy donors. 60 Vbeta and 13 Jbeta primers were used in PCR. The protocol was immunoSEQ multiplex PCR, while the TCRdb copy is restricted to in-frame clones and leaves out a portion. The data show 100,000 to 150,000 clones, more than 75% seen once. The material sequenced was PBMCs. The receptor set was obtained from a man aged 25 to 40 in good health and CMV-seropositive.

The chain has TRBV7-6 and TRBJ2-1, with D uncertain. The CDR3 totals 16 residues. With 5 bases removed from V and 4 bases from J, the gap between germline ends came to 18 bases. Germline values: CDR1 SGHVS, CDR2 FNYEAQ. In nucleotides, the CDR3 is TGTGCCAGCAGCGACCTTCGGTTGGCGGAATACAATGAGCAGTTCTTC. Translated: CASSDLRLAEYNEQFF.

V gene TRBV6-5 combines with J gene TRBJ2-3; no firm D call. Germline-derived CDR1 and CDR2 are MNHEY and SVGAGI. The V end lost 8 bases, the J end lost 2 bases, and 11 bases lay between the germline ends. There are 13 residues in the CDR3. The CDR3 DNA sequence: TGTGCCAGCTCCGAGCCCGTCACAGATACGCAGTATTTT. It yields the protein CASSEPVTDTQYF.

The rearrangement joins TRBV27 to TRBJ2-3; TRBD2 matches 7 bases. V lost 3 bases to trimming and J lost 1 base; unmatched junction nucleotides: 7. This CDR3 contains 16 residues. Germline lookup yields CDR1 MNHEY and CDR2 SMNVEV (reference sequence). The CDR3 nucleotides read TGTGCCAGCAGTTTCTTACTAGCGCGGGGCACAGATACGCAGTATTTT. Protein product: CASSFLLARGTDTQYF.